This T cell receptor (beta chain) was sequenced for a study of T cell responses to AZD1222 COVID-19 vaccine. Turning to the study itself: Pooled together were second doses at about 4 or about 12 weeks. Findings and limits, study-wide: The study reported that nearly half of spike-specific TCRs target unmutated variant regions.

Data came from immunoSEQ multiplex PCR; TCRdb stores just in-frame clones and leaves some out. The sample holds roughly 100,000 clones, 91% seen once. The V gene's germline CDR1 is LNHDA and CDR2 SQIVND (reference sequence). The CDR3 runs 17 residues. J was trimmed by 6 bases and V by 0 bases; bases with no gene match: 8. As for this clone: What it binds is unknown.

This specimen consisted of peripheral blood, obtained on day 0 of AZD1222 vaccination. The receptor's source is an adult in good health. The chain couples TRBV19 to TRBJ2-1, with 10 positions matching TRBD2. Here the CDR3 DNA reads TGTGCCAGTAGTATAGATGGACTAGCGGTCTGGCGCAATGAGCAGTTCTTC. Protein: CASSIDGLAVWRNEQFF. Full variable domain (remainder filled in from reference TRBV19 and TRBJ2-1): DGGITQSPKYLFRKEGQNVTLSCEQNLNHDAMYWYRQDPGQGLRLIYYSQIVNDFQKGDIAEGYSVSREKKESFPLTVTSAQKNPTAFYLCASSIDGLAVWRNEQFFGPGTRLTVL.